This TCR beta chain was captured in a study of T cell responses to AZD1222 COVID-19 vaccine. Sequenced by immunoSEQ multiplex PCR; TCRdb stores in-frame clones only, minus some. The sample holds some 110,000 clones, around 94% seen once. V lost 9 bases to trimming and J lost 7 bases, with 14 bases between them. This CDR3 contains 13 residues. CDR1 and CDR2 (germline): SGHDT, YYEEEE. The chain employs TRBV5-6 and TRBJ1-6; D is ambiguous. Sequencing used peripheral blood, obtained 28 days after the second AZD1222 dose. The TCR comes from an adult who received the AZD1222 COVID-19 vaccine. The CDR3: CATSIQENSPLHF. The CDR3 DNA reads as TGTGCCACCTCGATACAAGAAAATTCACCCCTCCACTTT.